Following are 21 T cell receptor beta chains from one sample sequenced in a study of T-cell reconstitution after alpha-beta-depleted transplantation in children. Unique molecular identifiers were used in preparing the TCRbeta library. MiXCR, run by TCRdb on the PCR reads, gives a single entry per CDR3 protein. The sample records about 580,000 distinct CDR3 sequences, roughly 30% being singletons. Sequenced here: PBMCs, sampled before TCRalphabeta/CD19-depleted stem cell transplant. These receptor sequences come from a boy younger than two with Wiskott-Aldrich syndrome, due to receive a stem cell transplant.

The table lists this clonotype with a few counts. An end of the junction differs from the germline gene, which may be a read error. CDR3 nucleotides: TGTGCCAGCAGTTCGACTAGTTTTTCCTCCGAGCAGTACTTC. This codes for CASSSTSFSSEQYF. The gene calls are TRBV2 and TRBJ2-7; TRBD2 might be the D (6 bases). Germline loops: CDR1 SNHLY, CDR2 FYNNEI. This CDR3 comprises 14 residues.

This clonotype was counted ten times or more. The junction departs from germline at one end; a sequencing error may be responsible. The rearrangement uses TRBV12-3 or TRBV12-4 and TRBJ2-5, with D uncertain. The CDR3 totals 11 residues. The CDR3 sequence: CASSFAETQYF. The CDR3 coding sequence is TGCGCCAGCAGCTTTGCAGAGACCCAGTACTTC.

This clonotype was counted only a few times. This chain uses TRBV5-1 with TRBJ2-7, with D unresolved. The V gene lost 0 bases and the J gene lost 7 bases, with 8 bases spanning the gap. The CDR3 has 12 residues. Germline lookup yields CDR1 SGHRS and CDR2 YFSETQ. The CDR3 nucleotides read TGCGCCAGCAGCTTGGAGCAGGATGAGCAGTACTTC. Translation gives CASSLEQDEQYF.

In its sample, this clonotype was seen a few times. J is TRBJ2-6 and V is TRBV10-3; D gene unclear. This CDR3 is built from 15 residues. Germline V gene lookup returns CDR1 ENHRY and CDR2 SYGVKD. Trimming left V 4 bases short and J 0 bases short, with 7 bases between. CDR3 amino acids: CAISVFGSGANVLTF. CDR3 nucleotides: TGTGCCATCAGTGTCTTCGGCTCTGGGGCCAACGTCCTGACTTTC.

The chain combines TRBV29-1 with TRBJ2-1, with D perhaps TRBD1 or TRBD2 (5 bases each). Germline assignment: CDR1 SQVTM and CDR2 ANQGSEA. V shed 6 bases and J shed 0 bases, with 12 bases lying between them. The CDR3 is 14 residues long. The CDR3 DNA reads TGCAGCGTACCCAGGGAGAGCTCCTACAATGAGCAGTTCTTC. Protein product: CSVPRESSYNEQFF.

This clonotype has more than one count but fewer than ten. The chain couples TRBV7-8 to TRBJ1-5, with D maybe TRBD1 (6 bases). Trimming pared 5 bases from V and 8 bases from J, leaving 19 bases between. The CDR3 loop spans 15 amino acids. CDR1 and CDR2 (germline): SGHVS, FQNEAQ. CDR3 bases: TGTGCCAGCAGCCAAAGACGGGGGGCGCAGGAGCCCCAGCATTTT. This encodes CASSQRRGAQEPQHF.

The DNA for the CDR3 is TGTGCCAGCAGCATCACTGGGACTAGCGCCTACGAGCAGTACTTC. Translating gives CASSITGTSAYEQYF. The chain is built from TRBV7-9 and TRBJ2-7, with 10 bases matching TRBD2. Trimming cost V 5 bases and J 2 bases; bases outside gene matches: 6. The CDR3 extends over 15 amino acids. CDR1 is SEHNR and CDR2 is FQNEAQ in the germline V gene (reference sequence).

This clonotype was recorded at least ten times. The rearrangement links TRBV20-1 to TRBJ2-1, with no clear D. There are 10 residues in the CDR3. Trimming cost V 4 bases and J 4 bases, with 2 bases left between them. CDR1 is DFQATT, CDR2 SNEGSKA, per germline (reference sequence). Written as DNA, the CDR3 is TGCAGTGCTATTTACAATGAGCAGTTCTTC. Translating gives CSAIYNEQFF.

The chain is built from TRBV5-1 and TRBJ2-5, with 8 nucleotides matching TRBD1. This CDR3 has 15 residues. The junction had 5 bases not matched to a gene; V was cut back by 0 bases and J by 4 bases. CDR1 is SGHRS, CDR2 YFSETQ, per germline. The CDR3 region is CASSLGSGGGETQYF. The CDR3 bases are TGCGCCAGCAGCTTGGGGTCAGGGGGCGGAGAGACCCAGTACTTC.

The chain uses TRBV5-1 and TRBJ2-1; 8 positions match TRBD2. V lost 2 bases, J lost 9 bases, and 10 bases stayed unmatched. From germline, CDR1 is SGHRS and CDR2 YFSETQ. The CDR3 is made up of 15 amino acids. In DNA form, the CDR3 reads TGCGCCAGCAGCTTAGGACTAGCCTCCCATGGTGAGCAGTTCTTC. Its protein product is CASSLGLASHGEQFF.

This clonotype was detected only a few times. V usage is TRBV29-1 and J usage is TRBJ2-4; no definite D call. Germline loops: CDR1 SQVTM, CDR2 ANQGSEA. V lost 3 bases to trimming and J lost 4 bases, with 10 bases between them. The CDR3 spans 13 residues. The DNA for the CDR3 is TGCAGCGTTGACGACTTTGCTAAAAACATTCAGTACTTC. This encodes CSVDDFAKNIQYF. The complete variable domain, with remaining parts taken from reference TRBV29-1 and TRBJ2-4, reads SAVISQKPSRDICQRGTSLTIQCQVDSQVTMMFWYRQQPGQSLTLIATANQGSEATYESGFVIDKFPISRPNLTFSTLTVSNMSPEDSSIYLCSVDDFAKNIQYFGAGTRLSVL.

The rearrangement links TRBV20-1 to TRBJ2-1; 16 bases map to TRBD2. CDR3 length: 17 residues. Trimming at V came to 1 base and at J to 8 bases, leaving 8 bases not matched to a gene. CDR1 DFQATT and CDR2 SNEGSKA come from the germline V gene (reference sequence). In nucleotides, the CDR3 is TGCAGTGCTAGAGCGGGGACTAGCGGGAGGGCCGTGGATGAGCAGTTCTTC. It codes for CSARAGTSGRAVDEQFF.

This clonotype was recorded once. The DNA for the CDR3 is TGTGCCAGCAGCTTAGTTCCTCAGCAGCTTAATTCACCCCTCCACTTT. It specifies CASSLVPQQLNSPLHF. This chain links TRBV7-6 with TRBJ1-6; D ambiguous. This CDR3 is 16 amino acids long. The germline V gene has CDR1 SGHVS and CDR2 FNYEAQ. Trimming removed 1 base at V and 6 bases at J, with 13 bases between.

This clonotype was seen only a few times. This chain uses TRBV20-1 with TRBJ1-1, with TRBD1 matching 12 bases. Trimming at V came to 0 bases and at J to 1 base, leaving 9 bases not matched to a gene. From germline, CDR1 is DFQATT and CDR2 SNEGSKA (reference sequence). This CDR3 is 18 amino acids long. The CDR3 sequence: CSARDPSGQGARNTEAFF. Here the CDR3 DNA reads TGCAGTGCTAGAGATCCTTCGGGACAGGGGGCGAGGAACACTGAAGCTTTCTTT.

The CDR3 DNA is TGCAGTGCTAGAGATTGGGACTGGGGTGGCTACACCTTC. It yields the protein CSARDWDWGGYTF. This chain uses TRBV20-1 with TRBJ1-2; D may be TRBD1 (5 bases). CDR1 is DFQATT and CDR2 is SNEGSKA in the germline V gene (reference sequence). CDR3 length: 13 residues. Trimming stripped 0 bases from V and 7 bases from J, with 12 bases between.

The J gene is TRBJ1-1, the V gene TRBV5-1, with a tentative D call TRBD1 (5 bases). V shed 4 bases and J shed 1 base, with 26 bases lying between them. Germline V gives CDR1 SGHRS, CDR2 YFSETQ. The length of the CDR3 is 19 residues. Here the CDR3 DNA reads TGCGCCAGCAGCCGGAGAGAAAACAATAGGGGTTCGTGGAACACTGAAGCTTTCTTT. It specifies CASSRRENNRGSWNTEAFF. The full variable domain, rest sourced from reference TRBV5-1 and TRBJ1-1, is KAGVTQTPRYLIKTRGQQVTLSCSPISGHRSVSWYQQTPGQGLQFLFEYFSETQRNKGNFPGRFSGRQFSNSRSEMNVSTLELGDSALYLCASSRRENNRGSWNTEAFFGQGTRLTVV.

Only a few counts were recorded for this clonotype. This chain links TRBV4-1 with TRBJ2-1; unclear D gene. This CDR3 comprises 13 residues. Germline lookup yields CDR1 MGHRA and CDR2 YSYEKL. The germline V and J ends were trimmed by 0 bases and 7 bases, with 7 bases remaining between them. The CDR3 loop is CASSQEVPNEQFF. In DNA form, the CDR3 reads TGCGCCAGCAGCCAAGAGGTTCCGAATGAGCAGTTCTTC.

This chain joins TRBV7-2 and TRBJ2-3, with 7 bases identical to TRBD2. The CDR3 runs to 14 residues. CDR1 and CDR2 from the germline V gene are SGHTA and FQGNSA. V was pared by 5 bases and J by 6 bases, with 8 bases of the junction left unmatched. Written as DNA, the CDR3 is TGTGCCAGCAGCCCGAGGGCGGGAGTTGATACGCAGTATTTT. As protein: CASSPRAGVDTQYF.

The chain couples TRBV10-3 to TRBJ1-2; tentative D call: TRBD1 (5 bases). Between the trimmed V and J ends, which lost 4 bases and 5 bases, there was a span of 14 bases. The CDR3 length is 14 residues. Germline CDR1 is ENHRY and CDR2 is SYGVKD. CDR3 residues: CAISGVRATYGYTF. As DNA, the CDR3 is TGTGCCATCAGTGGGGTCAGGGCGACGTATGGCTACACCTTC.

This clonotype was seen more than once but under ten times. The rearrangement uses TRBV4-1 and TRBJ2-5, with 8 bases fitting TRBD1. V shed 1 base and J 7 bases; nucleotides not matched to a gene: 8. Germline CDR1 reads MGHRA; CDR2 reads YSYEKL. There are 15 residues in the CDR3. CDR3 nucleotide sequence: TGCGCCAGCAGCCAAGCCCGACAGGGGCGGGGGACCCAGTACTTC. This translates into CASSQARQGRGTQYF.

The chain recombines TRBV4-1 with TRBJ1-2; D not certain. CDR1 is MGHRA and CDR2 is YSYEKL in the germline V gene. The ends were cut back, 0 bases at V and 2 bases at J, with 13 bases in the middle. CDR3 length: 16 residues. CDR3 DNA sequence: TGCGCCAGCAGCCAAGAAATACTCATCGGGAACTATGGCTACACCTTC. Protein: CASSQEILIGNYGYTF.